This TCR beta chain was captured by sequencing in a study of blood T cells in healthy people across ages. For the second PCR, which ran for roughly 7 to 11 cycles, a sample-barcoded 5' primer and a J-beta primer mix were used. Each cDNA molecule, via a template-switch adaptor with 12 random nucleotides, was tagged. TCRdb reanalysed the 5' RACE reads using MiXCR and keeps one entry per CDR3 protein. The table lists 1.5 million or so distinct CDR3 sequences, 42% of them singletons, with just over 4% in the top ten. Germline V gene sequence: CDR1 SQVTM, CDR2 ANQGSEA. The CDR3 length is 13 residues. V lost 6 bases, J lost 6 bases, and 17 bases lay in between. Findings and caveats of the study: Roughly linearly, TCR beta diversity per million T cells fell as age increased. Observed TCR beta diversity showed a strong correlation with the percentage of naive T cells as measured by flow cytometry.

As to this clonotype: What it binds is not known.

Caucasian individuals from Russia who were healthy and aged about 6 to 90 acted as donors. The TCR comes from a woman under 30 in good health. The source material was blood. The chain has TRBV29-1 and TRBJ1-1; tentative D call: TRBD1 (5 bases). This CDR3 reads CSVLTAPRSEAFF. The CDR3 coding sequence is TGCAGCGTCCTGACAGCGCCTCGATCTGAAGCTTTCTTT. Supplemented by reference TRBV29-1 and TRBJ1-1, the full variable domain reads SAVISQKPSRDICQRGTSLTIQCQVDSQVTMMFWYRQQPGQSLTLIATANQGSEATYESGFVIDKFPISRPNLTFSTLTVSNMSPEDSSIYLCSVLTAPRSEAFFGQGTRLTVV.